The 3 T cell receptor beta chains in this list originate from one sample, sequenced in a study of blood T cell repertoires in COVID-19. Here immunoSEQ multiplex PCR was the method, and the copy in TCRdb shows in-frame clones only, minus some. This sample has about 120,000 clones, with around 87% found just once. Sequences were obtained from peripheral blood. The receptors here all came from a woman aged 55-70 years with COVID-19, enrolled during active disease.

The CDR3, as DNA: TGTGCCAGCTCATCACAGGGGGCGCGGGAAAACATTCAGTACTTC. Translated, it gives CASSSQGARENIQYF. V gene TRBV18 combines with J gene TRBJ2-4, with TRBD1 identical over 9 bases. V lost 5 bases to trimming and J lost 5 bases; unmatched junction nucleotides: 7. The CDR3 consists of 15 residues. CDR1 and CDR2 from the germline V gene are KGHSH and LQKENI.

The genes are TRBV4-1 and TRBJ2-5; TRBD2 matches 10 bases. The CDR3 length is 18 residues. Germline values: CDR1 MGHRA, CDR2 YSYEKL. V gave up 0 bases and J gave up 4 bases; unmatched junction bases: 11. The DNA for the CDR3 is TGCGCCAGCAGCCAAGATCCTAGCGGGGGTTGGGGGGGAGAGACCCAGTACTTC. It translates to CASSQDPSGGWGGETQYF.

V usage is TRBV11-2 and J usage is TRBJ1-2; 7 nucleotides agree with TRBD1. The length of the CDR3 is 16 residues. The J segment lost 4 bases and the V segment lost 4 bases, leaving 12 bases of the junction unmatched. The V gene's germline CDR1 is SGHAT and CDR2 FQNNGV. The CDR3 loop is CASSSTRQGSAYGYTF. The CDR3 DNA reads TGTGCCAGCAGCTCCACTCGACAGGGATCGGCCTATGGCTACACCTTC.